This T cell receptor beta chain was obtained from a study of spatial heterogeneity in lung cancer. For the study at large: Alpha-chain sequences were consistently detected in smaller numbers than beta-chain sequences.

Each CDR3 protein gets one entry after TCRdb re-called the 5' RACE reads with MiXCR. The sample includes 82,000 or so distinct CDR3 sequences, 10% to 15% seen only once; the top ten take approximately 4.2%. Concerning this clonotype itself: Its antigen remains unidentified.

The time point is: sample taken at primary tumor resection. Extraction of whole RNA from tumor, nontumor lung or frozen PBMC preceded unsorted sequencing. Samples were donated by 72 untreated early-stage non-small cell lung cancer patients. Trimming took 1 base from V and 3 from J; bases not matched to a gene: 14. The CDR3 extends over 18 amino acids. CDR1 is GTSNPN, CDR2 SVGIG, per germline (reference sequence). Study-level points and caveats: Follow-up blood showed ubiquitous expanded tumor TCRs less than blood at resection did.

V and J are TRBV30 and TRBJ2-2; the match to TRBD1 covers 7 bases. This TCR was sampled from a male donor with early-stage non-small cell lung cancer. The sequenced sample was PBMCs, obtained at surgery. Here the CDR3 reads CAWSDPIQGMEDTGELFF. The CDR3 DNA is TGTGCCTGGAGTGACCCTATACAGGGGATGGAGGACACCGGGGAGCTGTTTTTT.